This T cell receptor beta chain was obtained from a study of blood T cell repertoires in COVID-19 (TCRdb year 2020). Study-level background: Collaborator samples came from the United States, Italy and Spain and covered acute and convalescent phases of COVID-19. Samples were obtained from the ongoing ImmuneRACE study (first 160 participants) and from about 1,300 subjects provided by 6 global collaborators. The prospective study material was composed of cDNA or gDNA derived from T cells, B-cell-depleted T cells, or PBMCs. Nearly every sample came with metadata listing a de-identified subject ID, COVID-19 status, age in years and sex. HLA class I and class II types, where available, came from metadata supplied by the sample provider rather than from assay-based typing. A freely available public database, intended as a resource for researchers studying the immune response to SARS-CoV-2, is where the repertoires were released. Deeply sampled blood TCRbeta repertoires from subjects exposed to, actively infected with, or recovered from COVID-19 were included in the dataset. The paper as a whole reports these results and caveats: Clinical and demographic metadata were provided uncurated, with the amount varying by source and participant.

A note on this clone: The antigen it recognizes is unknown. It has no much larger one-base neighbor in the sample; base qualities were not kept.

Whole blood was collected in K2EDTA tubes by collaborating institutions according to the institutions' own protocols. For TCRbeta analysis, collaborators shipped samples as frozen whole blood, isolated PBMCs, or DNA extracted from either of those sample types. The immunoSEQ Assay, a bias-controlled multiplex PCR, was used to amplify TCRbeta CDR3 regions from genomic DNA. The published analysis was carried out like this. Nucleated cell counts per sample were estimated from amplification of reference gene primers within the assay. Sequence reads were collapsed and filtered to measure the absolute abundance of every unique TCRbeta CDR3 rearrangement. Productive Simpson clonality was computed per sample as the square root of Simpson's diversity index over productive rearrangements. In TCRdb, the immuneACCESS table is reduced to in-frame sequences with V and J assigned. These tables do not hold every clone; where another copy was compared, an unresolved V gene accounts for under half, and the others remain unexplained. The V and J calls and the clone size are those of that table, but D and trimming were determined from the DNA. In this sample the table shows 65,000 to 95,000 clones, about four fifths of which occur a single time. The ten largest clones take up around 12% of the sample.

Reading from cysteine to phenylalanine, the CDR3 counts 21 amino acids. The only DNA kept is the CDR3, 63 bases in frame from the first base. Reading the germline V gene (reference sequence) gives CDR1 LNHDA and CDR2 SQIVND. V is cut back by 7 bases and J by 0 bases, with 18 bases in the junction unmatched. Sequenced sample: peripheral blood. The rearranged chain carries TRBV19 and TRBJ2-6, with 10 bases in between that match TRBD1. The source is a woman aged 40 to 50 with active or convalescent COVID-19. The CDR3 here reads CASIPNPGQGSSGSGANVLTF. The sequenced DNA is TGTGCCAGTATCCCGAACCCGGGACAGGGGTCCTCTGGCTCTGGGGCCAACGTCCTGACTTTC.